The source of this TCR beta chain is a study of cytomegalovirus exposure and HLA in healthy donors. Background on the study: One earlier analysis, a look at approximately 190 million T cells, found some 110 million unique TCR beta sequences.

Study observations and caveats: The authors later linked a missense DCLRE1C variant to TCR beta V- and J-gene trimming. More clonal expansion characterized HLA-associated TCR beta chains than equally common others in a later analysis. Productive rates of about 87% or about 30% were seen for most TCR beta V segments in an earlier analysis.

For this clone: Its matching antigen is unknown.

The PCR used 60 Vbeta and 13 Jbeta primers. Method: immunoSEQ multiplex PCR; TCRdb's copy keeps in-frame clones and lacks some. The sample table sets out fewer than 100,000 clones. The clonotype was recovered from a man in his fifties or sixties in good health and CMV-seronegative. The sequenced sample was PBMCs.

The CDR3: CASSSSLAGGTYEQYF. For the CDR3, the DNA is TGTGCCAGCAGCTCCTCTTTAGCGGGGGGAACCTACGAGCAGTACTTC. The chain couples TRBV9 to TRBJ2-7, with 10 bases identical to TRBD2. CDR1 is SGDLS and CDR2 is YYNGEE in the germline V gene. J was trimmed by 2 bases and V by 4 bases; bases with no gene match: 9. The CDR3 loop spans 16 amino acids.